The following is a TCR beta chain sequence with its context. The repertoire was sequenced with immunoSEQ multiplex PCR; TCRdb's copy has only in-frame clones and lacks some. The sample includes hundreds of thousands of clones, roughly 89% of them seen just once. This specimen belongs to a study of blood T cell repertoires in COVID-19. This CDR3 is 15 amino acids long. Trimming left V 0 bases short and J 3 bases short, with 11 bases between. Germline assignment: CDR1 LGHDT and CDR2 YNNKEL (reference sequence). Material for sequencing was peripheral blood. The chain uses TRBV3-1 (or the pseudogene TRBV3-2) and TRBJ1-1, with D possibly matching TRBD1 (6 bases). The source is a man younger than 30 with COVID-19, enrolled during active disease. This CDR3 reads CASSQDWGPYTEAFF. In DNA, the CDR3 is TGTGCCAGCAGCCAAGATTGGGGGCCGTACACTGAAGCTTTCTTT.